The entry below describes one T cell receptor (beta chain). The antigen is not known. The data stem from a study of shared clonotypes between healthy human individuals. Each of the donors was a healthy adult who was HIV-negative and had not had a recent acute infection or vaccination. All the donors were Caucasian adults who lived in Nashville, Tennessee. The CDR3 covers 13 residues. Germline CDR1 and CDR2: MNHEY and SVGAGI. V lost 2 bases, J lost 0 bases, and 5 bases lay in between. Assay used: immunoSEQ multiplex PCR; TCRdb lists only in-frame clones, some missing. The sample yields approximately 500,000 clones, approximately 79% seen once. Study-wide results and limits: The researchers took only blood, and tissue repertoires probably look different.

The rearrangement joins TRBV6-5 to TRBJ2-7; no clear D gene. This receptor was taken from a woman aged 40 to 50 in good health. Some clones in this sample may be carry-over from other donors' samples. The sample taken for sequencing was PBMCs. DNA for the CDR3: TGTGCCAGCAGTTACACCAGCTCCTACGAGCAGTACTTC. It yields the protein CASSYTSSYEQYF.